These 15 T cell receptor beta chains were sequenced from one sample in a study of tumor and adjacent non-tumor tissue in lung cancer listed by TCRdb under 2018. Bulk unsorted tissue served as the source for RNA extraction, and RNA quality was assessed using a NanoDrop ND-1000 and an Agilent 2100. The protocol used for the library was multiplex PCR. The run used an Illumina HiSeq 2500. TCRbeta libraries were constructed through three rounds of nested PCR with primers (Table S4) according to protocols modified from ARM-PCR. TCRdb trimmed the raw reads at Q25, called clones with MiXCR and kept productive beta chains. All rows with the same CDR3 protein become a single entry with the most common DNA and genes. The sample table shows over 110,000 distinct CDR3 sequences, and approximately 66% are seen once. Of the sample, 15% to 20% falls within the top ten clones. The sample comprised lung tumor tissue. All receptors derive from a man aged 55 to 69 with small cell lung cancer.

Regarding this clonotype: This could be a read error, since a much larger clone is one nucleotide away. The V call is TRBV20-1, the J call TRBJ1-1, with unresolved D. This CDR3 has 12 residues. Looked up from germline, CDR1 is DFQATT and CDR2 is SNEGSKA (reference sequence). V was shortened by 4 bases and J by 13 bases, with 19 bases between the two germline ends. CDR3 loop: CSANISDFRVFF. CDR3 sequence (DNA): TGCAGTGCTAACATAAGTGATTTCCGGGTTTTCTTT.

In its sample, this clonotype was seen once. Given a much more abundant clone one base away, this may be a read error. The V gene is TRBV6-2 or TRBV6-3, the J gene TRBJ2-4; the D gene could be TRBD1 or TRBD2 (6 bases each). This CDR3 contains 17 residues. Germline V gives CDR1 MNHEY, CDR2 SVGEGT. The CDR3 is CTSTASEGVGAKNIQYF. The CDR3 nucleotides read TGTACCAGCACCGCATCGGAGGGGGTAGGGGCCAAAAACATTCAGTACTTC.

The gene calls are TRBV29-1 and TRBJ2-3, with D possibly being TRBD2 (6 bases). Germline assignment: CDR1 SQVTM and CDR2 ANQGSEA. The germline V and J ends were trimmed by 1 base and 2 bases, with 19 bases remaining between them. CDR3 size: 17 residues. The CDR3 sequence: CSVEGLARVGNTDTQYF. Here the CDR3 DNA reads TGCAGCGTTGAAGGGCTAGCGAGAGTCGGCAACACAGATACGCAGTATTTT.

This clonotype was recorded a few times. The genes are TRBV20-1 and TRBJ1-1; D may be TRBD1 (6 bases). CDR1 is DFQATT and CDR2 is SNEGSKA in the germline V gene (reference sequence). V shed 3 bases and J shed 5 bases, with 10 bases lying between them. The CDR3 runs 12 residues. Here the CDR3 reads CSASAQGTEAFF. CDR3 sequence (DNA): TGCAGTGCTAGTGCTCAGGGGACTGAAGCTTTCTTT.

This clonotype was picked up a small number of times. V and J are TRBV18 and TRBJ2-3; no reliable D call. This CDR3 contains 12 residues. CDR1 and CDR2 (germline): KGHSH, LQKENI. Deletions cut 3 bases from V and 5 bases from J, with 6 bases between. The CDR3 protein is CASSPNQDTQYF. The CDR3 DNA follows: TGTGCCAGCTCACCTAACCAAGATACGCAGTATTTT.

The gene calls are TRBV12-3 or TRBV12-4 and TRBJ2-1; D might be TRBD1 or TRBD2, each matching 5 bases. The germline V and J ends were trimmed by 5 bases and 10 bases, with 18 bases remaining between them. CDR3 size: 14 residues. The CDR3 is CASSPQTPEGEQFF. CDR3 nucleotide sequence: TGTGCCAGCAGTCCTCAGACTCCCGAGGGGGAGCAGTTCTTC.

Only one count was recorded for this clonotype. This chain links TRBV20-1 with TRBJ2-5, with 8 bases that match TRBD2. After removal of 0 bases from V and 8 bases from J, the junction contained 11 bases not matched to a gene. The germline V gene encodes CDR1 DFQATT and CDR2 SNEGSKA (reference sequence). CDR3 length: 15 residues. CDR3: CSAREYSGELATQYF. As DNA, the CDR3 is TGCAGTGCTAGAGAGTATAGCGGGGAGCTTGCAACCCAGTACTTC.

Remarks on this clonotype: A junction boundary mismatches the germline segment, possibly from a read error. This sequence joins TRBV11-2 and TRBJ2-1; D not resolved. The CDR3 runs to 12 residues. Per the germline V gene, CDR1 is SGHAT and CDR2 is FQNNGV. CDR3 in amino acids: CTSSFPYNERFF. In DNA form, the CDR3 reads TGTACCAGCAGCTTCCCCTACAATGAGCGGTTCTTC.

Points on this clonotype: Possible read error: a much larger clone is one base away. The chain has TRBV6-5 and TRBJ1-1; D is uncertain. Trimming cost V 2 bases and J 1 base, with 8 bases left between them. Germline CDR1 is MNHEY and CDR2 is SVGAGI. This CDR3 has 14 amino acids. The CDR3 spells CASSYSNRNTEAFF. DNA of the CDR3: TGTGCCAGCAGTTACAGCAACAGGAACACTGAAGCTTTCTTT.

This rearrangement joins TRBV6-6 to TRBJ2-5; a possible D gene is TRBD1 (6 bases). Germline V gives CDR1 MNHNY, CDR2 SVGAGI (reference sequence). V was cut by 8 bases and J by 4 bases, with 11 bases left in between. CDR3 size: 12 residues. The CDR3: CASLSGAETQYF. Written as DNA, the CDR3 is TGTGCCAGCTTGTCAGGGGCAGAGACCCAGTACTTC.

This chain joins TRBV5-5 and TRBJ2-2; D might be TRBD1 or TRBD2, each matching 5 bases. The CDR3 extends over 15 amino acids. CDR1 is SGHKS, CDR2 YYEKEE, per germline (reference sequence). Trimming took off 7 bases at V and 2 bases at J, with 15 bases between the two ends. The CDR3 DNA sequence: TGTGCCAGCTCGGCGGGTGGGGCCAACACCGGGGAGCTGTTTTTT. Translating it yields CASSAGGANTGELFF.

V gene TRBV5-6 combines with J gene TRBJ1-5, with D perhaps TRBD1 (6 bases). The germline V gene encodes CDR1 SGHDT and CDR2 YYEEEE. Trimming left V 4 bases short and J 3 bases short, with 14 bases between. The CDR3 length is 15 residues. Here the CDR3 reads CASSQGGAFNQPQHF. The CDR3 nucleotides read TGTGCCAGCAGCCAAGGGGGGGCGTTCAATCAGCCCCAGCATTTT.

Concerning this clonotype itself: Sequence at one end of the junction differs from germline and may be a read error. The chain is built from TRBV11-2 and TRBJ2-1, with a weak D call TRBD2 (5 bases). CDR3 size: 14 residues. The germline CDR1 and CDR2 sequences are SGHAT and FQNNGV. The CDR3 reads CTSSSLTSGLEQFF. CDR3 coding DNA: TGTACCAGCAGCTCACTGACGAGCGGTCTTGAGCAGTTCTTC.

The CDR3 bases are TGTGCCAGTAGTGCCCGTGGCGGGGGCAGCGATCAGCCCCAGCATTTT. It translates to CASSARGGGSDQPQHF. The V and J genes are TRBV19 and TRBJ1-5; perhaps TRBD1 as D (6 bases). The length of the CDR3 is 16 residues. Germline values: CDR1 LNHDA, CDR2 SQIVND (reference sequence). The V gene lost 5 bases and the J gene lost 5 bases, with 19 bases spanning the gap.

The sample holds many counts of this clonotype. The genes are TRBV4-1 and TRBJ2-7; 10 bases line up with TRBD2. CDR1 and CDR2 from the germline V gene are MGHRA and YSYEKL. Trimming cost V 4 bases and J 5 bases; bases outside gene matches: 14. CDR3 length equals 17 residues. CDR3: CASSPPLASGRIHEQYF. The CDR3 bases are TGCGCCAGCAGCCCCCCACTGGCTAGCGGGAGAATCCACGAGCAGTACTTC.